This T cell receptor (beta chain) was documented in a study of tumor and adjacent non-tumor tissue in lung cancer. Study-level background: Stage I to III disease affected about nine men and roughly 5 women aged about 30 to 85.

No cell sorting was done before RNA was extracted from the tissue. Germline V lookup: CDR1 GTSNPN, CDR2 SVGIG (reference sequence). Trimming took off 7 bases at V and 5 bases at J, with 20 bases between the two ends. The CDR3 has 14 amino acids. Study results and caveats: TCR diversity was significantly greater in tumor than normal lung tissue. Tumor repertoires had a smaller top 100 clone share than normal lung.

A modified ARM-PCR protocol with three rounds of nested PCR amplified TCRbeta. One entry per CDR3 protein results from TCRdb running MiXCR on the multiplex PCR reads. The profile shows under 250,000 distinct CDR3 sequences, about two thirds of them singletons. As concerns this clonotype: The antigen is undetermined.

The TCR originated in a man in his 60s with non-small cell lung cancer. The specimen was lung tumor tissue. The gene calls are TRBV30 and TRBJ2-5; maybe TRBD1 (6 bases). CDR3 protein: CAFNPQGRGETQYF. The CDR3 DNA reads as TGTGCCTTCAACCCGCAGGGAAGGGGGGAGACCCAGTACTTC. The whole variable domain, filled in from reference TRBV30 and TRBJ2-5, reads SQTIHQWPATLVQPVGSPLSLECTVEGTSNPNLYWYRQAAGRGLQLLFYSVGIGQISSEVPQNLSASRPQDRQFILSSKKLLLSDSGFYLCAFNPQGRGETQYFGPGTRLLVL.